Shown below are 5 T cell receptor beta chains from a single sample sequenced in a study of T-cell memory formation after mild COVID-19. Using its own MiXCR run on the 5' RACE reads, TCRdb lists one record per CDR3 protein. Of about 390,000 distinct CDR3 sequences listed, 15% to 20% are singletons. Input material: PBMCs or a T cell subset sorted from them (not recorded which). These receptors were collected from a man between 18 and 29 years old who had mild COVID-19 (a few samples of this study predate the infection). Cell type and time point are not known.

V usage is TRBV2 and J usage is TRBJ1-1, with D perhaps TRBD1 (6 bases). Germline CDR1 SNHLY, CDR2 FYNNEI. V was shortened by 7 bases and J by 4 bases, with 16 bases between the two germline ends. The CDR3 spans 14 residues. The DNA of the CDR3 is TGTGCCAGCAAGTTCCCAGGGGTAACCACTGAAGCTTTCTTT. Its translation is CASKFPGVTTEAFF.

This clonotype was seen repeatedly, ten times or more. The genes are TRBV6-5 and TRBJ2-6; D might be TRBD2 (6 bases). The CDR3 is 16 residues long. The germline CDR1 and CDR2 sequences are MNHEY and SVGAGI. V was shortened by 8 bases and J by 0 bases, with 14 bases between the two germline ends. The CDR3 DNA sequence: TGTGCCAGCCATACCGGCGGGGTCTCTGGGGCCAACGTCCTGACTTTC. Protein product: CASHTGGVSGANVLTF.

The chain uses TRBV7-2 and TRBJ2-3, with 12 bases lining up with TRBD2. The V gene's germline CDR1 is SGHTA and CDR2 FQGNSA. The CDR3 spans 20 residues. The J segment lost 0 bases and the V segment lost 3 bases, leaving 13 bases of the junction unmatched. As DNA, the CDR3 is TGTGCCAGCAGCTTCCCACTAGCGGGGGGCACGGCTGCTAGCACAGATACGCAGTATTTT. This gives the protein CASSFPLAGGTAASTDTQYF.

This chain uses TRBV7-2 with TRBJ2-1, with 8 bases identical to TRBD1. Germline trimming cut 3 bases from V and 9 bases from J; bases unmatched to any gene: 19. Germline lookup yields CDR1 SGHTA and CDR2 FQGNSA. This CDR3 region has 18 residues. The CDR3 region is CASSLFPFTGDTGGEQFF. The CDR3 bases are TGTGCCAGCAGCTTGTTCCCCTTTACAGGGGACACAGGGGGTGAGCAGTTCTTC. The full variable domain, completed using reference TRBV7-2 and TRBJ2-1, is GAGVSQSPSNKVTEKGKDVELRCDPISGHTALYWYRQSLGQGLEFLIYFQGNSAPDKSGLPSDRFSAERTGGSVSTLTIQRTQQEDSAVYLCASSLFPFTGDTGGEQFFGPGTRLTVL.

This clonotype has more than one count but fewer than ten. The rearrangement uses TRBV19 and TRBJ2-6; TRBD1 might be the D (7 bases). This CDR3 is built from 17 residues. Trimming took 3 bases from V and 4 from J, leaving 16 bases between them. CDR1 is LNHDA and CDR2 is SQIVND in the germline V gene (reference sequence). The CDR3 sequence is CASSIRSGGRGANVLTF. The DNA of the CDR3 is TGTGCCAGTAGTATCAGATCAGGGGGGCGAGGGGCCAACGTCCTGACTTTC.